A selection of T cell receptor beta chains follows, all from one sample in a study of blood T cell repertoires in COVID-19. Produced via immunoSEQ multiplex PCR; TCRdb's table is partial and in-frame only. The sample has roughly 170,000 clones, 74% seen once. The sequencing input was peripheral blood. The receptors originated from an elderly woman with acute or convalescent COVID-19. The CDR3 runs from the conserved cysteine through the conserved F or W. Each record gives: V gene, J gene, CDR3 protein.

v_gene: TRBV27; j_gene: TRBJ2-1; CDR3aa: CASTLAGNNEQFF
v_gene: TRBV3-1/TRBV3-2; j_gene: TRBJ1-2; CDR3aa: CASSRGTGETYGYTF
v_gene: TRBV4-3; j_gene: TRBJ1-5; CDR3aa: CASSQVLGSNQPQHF
v_gene: TRBV5-1; j_gene: TRBJ2-7; CDR3aa: CASSWDGRTTYEQYF
v_gene: TRBV7-2; j_gene: TRBJ2-7; CDR3aa: CASGGREGAYEQYF
v_gene: TRBV5-1; j_gene: TRBJ1-4; CDR3aa: CASSKEGGRTNEKLFF
v_gene: TRBV7-8; j_gene: TRBJ1-3; CDR3aa: CASSRMTGFSGNTIYF
v_gene: TRBV30; j_gene: TRBJ1-5; CDR3aa: CAWSQQGSDQPQHF
v_gene: TRBV25-1; j_gene: TRBJ1-2; CDR3aa: CASSVAGQMISGYTF
v_gene: TRBV28; j_gene: TRBJ1-5; CDR3aa: CASSLVYQPQHF
v_gene: TRBV7-2; j_gene: TRBJ2-1; CDR3aa: CASSSVSGTTYNEQFF
v_gene: TRBV11-1; j_gene: TRBJ1-1; CDR3aa: CASSLSEDTEAFF
v_gene: TRBV27; j_gene: TRBJ2-7; CDR3aa: CASSSGRVAADEQYF